The TCR beta chain under discussion was sequenced for a study of T cell responses to AZD1222 COVID-19 vaccine. Overall study findings and caveats: At study baseline, merely a handful of AZD1222 recipients were seropositive.

Details on this clone: Its target is unknown.

The ends were cut back, 7 bases at V and 5 bases at J, with 9 bases in the middle. CDR3 length: 12 amino acids. Germline CDR1 MDHEN, CDR2 SYDVKM. Assay: immunoSEQ multiplex PCR; the TCRdb copy retains only in-frame clones and omits some. In the table there are more than 95,000 clones, about 93% of which are singletons. The TCR originated in an adult in good health. The genes are TRBV28 and TRBJ1-5; D not resolved. The source material was peripheral blood, sampled on day 0 of AZD1222 vaccination. CDR3 sequence: CASTQADQPQHF. CDR3 DNA sequence: TGTGCCAGCACGCAGGCGGATCAGCCCCAGCATTTT. Full variable domain (missing parts from reference TRBV28 and TRBJ1-5): DVKVTQSSRYLVKRTGEKVFLECVQDMDHENMFWYRQDPGLGLRLIYFSYDVKMKEKGDIPEGYSVSREKKERFSLILESASTNQTSMYLCASTQADQPQHFGDGTRLSIL.